This T cell receptor (beta chain) was obtained from a study of blood T cell repertoires in COVID-19. Whole-study context: The United States, Italy and Spain provided the acute and convalescent COVID-19 samples. T cells, B-cell-depleted T cells, or PBMCs supplied cDNA or gDNA.

The V gene end was trimmed by 6 bases and the J gene end by 3 bases; junction bases not matched to a gene: 7. The CDR3 contains 15 residues. Per the germline V gene, CDR1 is SNHLY and CDR2 is FYNNEI. Only in-frame clones appear in the TCRdb table, and some are missing; sequencing was by immunoSEQ multiplex PCR. Counted here are about 150,000 clones, 70% to 90% occurring once; the ten biggest clones make up about 2.5%. This receptor was taken from a woman in her 70s with acute or convalescent COVID-19. The chain couples TRBV2 to TRBJ1-4, with TRBD1 identical over 7 bases. Sequenced sample: peripheral blood. Written as DNA, the CDR3 is TGTGCCAGCAGGTCGACAGGGCTTGCTAATGAAAAACTGTTTTTT. Translating gives CASRSTGLANEKLFF. Supplemented by reference TRBV2 and TRBJ1-4, the full variable domain reads EPEVTQTPSHQVTQMGQEVILRCVPISNHLYFYWYRQILGQKVEFLVSFYNNEISEKSEIFDDQFSVERPDGSNFTLKIRSTKLEDSAMYFCASRSTGLANEKLFFGSGTQLSVL.